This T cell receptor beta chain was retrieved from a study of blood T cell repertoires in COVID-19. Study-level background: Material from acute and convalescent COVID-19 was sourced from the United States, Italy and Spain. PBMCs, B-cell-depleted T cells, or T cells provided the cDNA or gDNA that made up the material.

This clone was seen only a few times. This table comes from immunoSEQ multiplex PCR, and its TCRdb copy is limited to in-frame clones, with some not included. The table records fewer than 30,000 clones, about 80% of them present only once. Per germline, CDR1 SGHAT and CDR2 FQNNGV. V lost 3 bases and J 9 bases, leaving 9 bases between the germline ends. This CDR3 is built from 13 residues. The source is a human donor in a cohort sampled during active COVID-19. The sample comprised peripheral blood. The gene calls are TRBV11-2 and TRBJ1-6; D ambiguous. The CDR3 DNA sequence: TGTGCCAGCAGCTTGAACAGCTTTTCACCCCTCCACTTT. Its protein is CASSLNSFSPLHF.